Sequencing of this TCR beta chain was carried out in a study of shared clonotypes between healthy human individuals. Study information: CD4 naive cells filled three plates per donor, CD4 memory three, CD8 naive two and CD8 memory one.

Several immunoSEQ 96-well plates shared each subset's DNA, each plate a replicate. Libraries were prepared by immunoSEQ multiplex PCR; TCRdb keeps only in-frame clonotypes and omits some of them. The table has about 2.1 million clones, just over 90% seen once; the top ten hold under 2%. This CDR3 has 14 amino acids. From germline, CDR1 is SQVTM and CDR2 ANQGSEA. With V trimmed by 8 bases and J by 4 bases, 10 bases remained unmatched. Positive CCR7 selection of CD45RO-negative cells yielded the naive CD8 cells, and terminally differentiated effector memory CD45RA+ cells were excluded. Sequenced: naive CD8+ T cells from PBMCs. The V gene is TRBV29-1, the J gene TRBJ2-1, with 8 bases that match TRBD2. This receptor was identified in a man between 18 and 29 years old in good health. Some clones in this sample may be carry-over from other donors' samples. CDR3 sequence reads: CSWGKAGVYNEQFF. The CDR3 DNA is TGCAGCTGGGGAAAAGCGGGAGTATACAATGAGCAGTTCTTC.